This T cell receptor beta chain was retrieved from a study of blood T cell repertoires in COVID-19. The length of the CDR3 is 15 residues. Germline loops: CDR1 SNHLY, CDR2 FYNNEI. Trimming took 4 bases from V and 0 from J, leaving 10 bases between them. Sequenced by immunoSEQ multiplex PCR; TCRdb stores in-frame clones only, minus some. The sample carries approximately 460,000 clones, roughly 89% recorded once. This TCR came from a man between 18 and 29 years old with COVID-19, enrolled during active disease. J is TRBJ2-1 and V is TRBV2; D is ambiguous. What was sequenced was peripheral blood. The CDR3 nucleotides are TGTGCCAGCAGTGGCCTCTCCAGCTCCTACAATGAGCAGTTCTTC. Its protein is CASSGLSSSYNEQFF.